The clone carrying this T cell receptor beta chain has a handful of counts. V was shortened by 5 bases and J by 3 bases, with 20 bases between the two germline ends. Germline V gene sequence: CDR1 SGHVS, CDR2 FQNEAQ. This CDR3 is 16 amino acids long. This entry belongs to a study of CD8 T cells in ankylosing spondylitis. TCRdb itself ran the 5' RACE reads through MiXCR, one entry per CDR3 protein. The data contain around 340,000 distinct CDR3 sequences, 20% of them singletons. The genes are TRBV7-8 and TRBJ2-7; D might be TRBD1 (6 bases). The receptor's source is a male donor with ankylosing spondylitis or in good health (not recorded which). The specimen was blood, either unsorted or a sorted T cell fraction (not recorded which). CDR3 nucleotide sequence: TGTGCCAGCAGCGCAGGGGCCTCGGGACAAGACTACGAGCAGTACTTC. As protein: CASSAGASGQDYEQYF.